This T cell receptor beta chain was profiled in a study of cytomegalovirus exposure and HLA in healthy donors. In the study overall: A preliminary data release comprised around 90 million unique TCRs obtained from HLA-typed donors.

PCR was performed using 60 Vbeta and 13 Jbeta primers. Methods used by the authors: About 11 million of 65 million to 95 million unique TCR beta chains were shared, per a later count. Clones were sequenced by immunoSEQ multiplex PCR, and TCRdb holds only the in-frame ones, with some missing. Clone size and the V and J calls come from that table; the DNA yielded D and trimming. Of tens of thousands of clones detected, around four fifths appear once; the ten largest clones hold 22%. The CDR3 is made up of 13 amino acids. Germline V CDR1 and CDR2: SGHTA, FQGNSA. With 5 bases removed from V and 2 bases from J, the gap between germline ends came to 9 bases. Study results and caveats: Overall, about 160 TCR beta chains were annotated as cytomegalovirus-associated. A previous analysis found most TCR beta V segments productive roughly 90% or roughly 30% of the time.

Turning to this clone: The antigen is unknown.

This TCR was sampled from a woman aged 25 to 39 in good health and CMV-seropositive. Sequenced input: PBMCs. The chain couples TRBV7-2 to TRBJ2-5; D uncertain. The CDR3 DNA sequence: TGTGCCAGCAGCCCGGGTAGACAAGAGACCCAGTACTTC. This sequence encodes CASSPGRQETQYF. The whole variable domain, filled in from reference TRBV7-2 and TRBJ2-5, reads GAGVSQSPSNKVTEKGKDVELRCDPISGHTALYWYRQSLGQGLEFLIYFQGNSAPDKSGLPSDRFSAERTGGSVSTLTIQRTQQEDSAVYLCASSPGRQETQYFGPGTRLLVL.